This T cell receptor beta chain originates from a study of cytomegalovirus exposure and HLA in healthy donors. With respect to this clone: In the same sample, other DNA sequences code for this CDR3.

The V and J ends lost 0 bases and 1 base respectively, with 6 bases between them. CDR1 and CDR2 (germline): PRHDT, FYEKMQ (reference sequence). This CDR3 comprises 14 residues. The primer mix had 60 Vbeta and 13 Jbeta primers. The protocol was immunoSEQ multiplex PCR, while the TCRdb copy is restricted to in-frame clones and leaves out a portion. The sample consists of 95,000 to 100,000 clones, around three quarters of them appearing once. This rearrangement joins TRBV13 to TRBJ1-1; the D gene is possibly TRBD1 (6 bases). This clonotype originated in a man aged 40-49 years in good health and CMV-seronegative. Sequenced sample: PBMCs. The CDR3 protein is CASSLGQGNTEAFF. The CDR3 DNA is TGTGCCAGCAGCTTAGGACAGGGGAACACTGAAGCTTTCTTT.